The following is a TCR beta chain sequence with its context. Assay: immunoSEQ multiplex PCR; the TCRdb copy retains only in-frame clones and omits some. The data show roughly 38,000 clones, with 80% to 90% seen just once and 1.6% held by the top ten. Enrolment of Seattle patients took place during active infection, and they were followed longitudinally. The J segment lost 5 bases and the V segment lost 0 bases, leaving 2 bases of the junction unmatched. This CDR3 has 14 amino acids. Germline CDR1 reads SGDLS; CDR2 reads YYNGEE. This entry is derived from a study of blood T cell repertoires in COVID-19. The wider study: Collection of acute and convalescent COVID-19 samples took place in the United States, Italy and Spain. T cells, B-cell-depleted T cells, or PBMCs supplied cDNA or gDNA.

This clonotype originated in a man aged 55 to 70 with COVID-19, enrolled during active disease. J is TRBJ2-3 and V is TRBV9; 8 bases match TRBD2. Sequenced: peripheral blood. Here the CDR3 reads CASSVVAGQDTQYF. As DNA, the CDR3 is TGTGCCAGCAGCGTAGTAGCGGGACAAGATACGCAGTATTTT.